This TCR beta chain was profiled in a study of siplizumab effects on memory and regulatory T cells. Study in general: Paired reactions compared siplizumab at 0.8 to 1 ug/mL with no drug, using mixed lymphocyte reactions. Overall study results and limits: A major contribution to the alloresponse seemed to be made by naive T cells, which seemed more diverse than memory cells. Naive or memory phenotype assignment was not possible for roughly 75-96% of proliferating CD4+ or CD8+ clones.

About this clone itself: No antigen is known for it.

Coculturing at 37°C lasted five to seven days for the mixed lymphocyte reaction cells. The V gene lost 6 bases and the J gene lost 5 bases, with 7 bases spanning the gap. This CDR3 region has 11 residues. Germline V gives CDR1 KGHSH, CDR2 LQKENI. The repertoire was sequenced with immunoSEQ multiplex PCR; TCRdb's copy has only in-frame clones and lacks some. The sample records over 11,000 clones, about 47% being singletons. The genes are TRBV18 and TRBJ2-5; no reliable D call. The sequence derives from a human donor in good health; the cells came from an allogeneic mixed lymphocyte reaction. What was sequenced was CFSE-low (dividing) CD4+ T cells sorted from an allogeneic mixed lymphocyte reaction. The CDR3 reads CASSPAETQYF. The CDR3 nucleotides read TGTGCCAGCTCCCCTGCCGAGACCCAGTACTTC. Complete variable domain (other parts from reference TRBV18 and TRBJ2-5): NAGVMQNPRHLVRRRGQEARLRCSPMKGHSHVYWYRQLPEEGLKFMVYLQKENIIDESGMPKERFSAEFPKEGPSILRIQQVVRGDSAAYFCASSPAETQYFGPGTRLLVL.